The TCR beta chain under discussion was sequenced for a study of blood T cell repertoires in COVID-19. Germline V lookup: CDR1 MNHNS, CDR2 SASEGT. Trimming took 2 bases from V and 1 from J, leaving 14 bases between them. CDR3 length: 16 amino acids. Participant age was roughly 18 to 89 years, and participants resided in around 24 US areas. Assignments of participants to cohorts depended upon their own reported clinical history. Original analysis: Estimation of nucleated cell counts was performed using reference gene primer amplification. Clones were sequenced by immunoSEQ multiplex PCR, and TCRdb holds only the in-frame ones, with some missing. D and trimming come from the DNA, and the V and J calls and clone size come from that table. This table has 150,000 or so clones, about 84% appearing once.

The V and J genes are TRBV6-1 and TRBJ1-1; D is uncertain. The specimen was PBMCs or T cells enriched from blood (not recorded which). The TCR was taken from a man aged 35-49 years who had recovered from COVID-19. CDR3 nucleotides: TGTGCCAGCAGTGAATCTTTCAACAGACCGAACACTGAAGCTTTCTTT. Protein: CASSESFNRPNTEAFF.